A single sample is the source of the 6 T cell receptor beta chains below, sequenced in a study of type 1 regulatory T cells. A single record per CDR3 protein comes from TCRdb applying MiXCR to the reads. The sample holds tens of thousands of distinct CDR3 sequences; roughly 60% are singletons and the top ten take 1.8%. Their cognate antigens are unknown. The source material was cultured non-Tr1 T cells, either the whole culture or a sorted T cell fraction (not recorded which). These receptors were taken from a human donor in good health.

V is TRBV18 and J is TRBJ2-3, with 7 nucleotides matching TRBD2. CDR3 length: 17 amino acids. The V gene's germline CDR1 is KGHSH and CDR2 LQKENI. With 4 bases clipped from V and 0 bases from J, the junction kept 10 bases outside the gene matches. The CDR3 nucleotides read TGTGCCAGCTCACACGGCCAGACTAGCAGTAGCACAGATACGCAGTATTTT. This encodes CASSHGQTSSSTDTQYF.

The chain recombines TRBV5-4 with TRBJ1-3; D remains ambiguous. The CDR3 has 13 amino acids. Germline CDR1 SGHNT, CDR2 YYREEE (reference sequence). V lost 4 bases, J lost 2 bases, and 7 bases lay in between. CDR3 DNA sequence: TGTGCCAGCAGCACTGGTCCTGGAAACACCATATATTTT. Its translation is CASSTGPGNTIYF.

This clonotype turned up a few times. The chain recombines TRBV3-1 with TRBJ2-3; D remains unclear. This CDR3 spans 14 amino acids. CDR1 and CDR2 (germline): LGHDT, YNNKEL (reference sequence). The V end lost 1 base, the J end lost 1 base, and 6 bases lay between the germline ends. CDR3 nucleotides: TGTGCCAGCAGCCAAGCGGGCCGCACAGATACGCAGTATTTT. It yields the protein CASSQAGRTDTQYF.

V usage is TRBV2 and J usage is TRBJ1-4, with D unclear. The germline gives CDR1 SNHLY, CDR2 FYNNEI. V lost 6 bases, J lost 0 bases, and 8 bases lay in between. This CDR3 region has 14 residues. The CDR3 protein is CASRQPPTNEKLFF. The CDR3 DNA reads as TGTGCCAGCAGGCAGCCTCCAACTAATGAAAAACTGTTTTTT.

This CDR3 is CSELRAPGQGATEAFF. CDR3 DNA: TGCAGCGAACTGAGAGCACCGGGACAGGGCGCAACTGAAGCTTTCTTT. This chain links TRBV29-1 with TRBJ1-1, with 9 bases matching TRBD1. Looked up from germline, CDR1 is SQVTM and CDR2 is ANQGSEA. The V gene end was trimmed by 7 bases and the J gene end by 5 bases; junction bases not matched to a gene: 17. This CDR3 has 16 amino acids.

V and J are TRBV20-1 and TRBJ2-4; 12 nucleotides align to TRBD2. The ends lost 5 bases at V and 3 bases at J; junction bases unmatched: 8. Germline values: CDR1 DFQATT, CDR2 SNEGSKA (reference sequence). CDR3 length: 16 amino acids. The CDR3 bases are TGCAGTGCTCCGACTAGCGGGAGATTCGGCAAAAACATTCAGTACTTC. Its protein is CSAPTSGRFGKNIQYF.